This T cell receptor (beta chain) derives from a study of blood T cell repertoires in COVID-19. The germline CDR1 and CDR2 sequences are SSHAT and FNYEAQ (reference sequence). This CDR3 contains 13 residues. The V end lost 5 bases, the J end lost 2 bases, and 9 bases lay between the germline ends. In the authors' methods: Reference gene primer amplification yielded estimated nucleated cell counts. Here immunoSEQ multiplex PCR was the method, and the copy in TCRdb shows in-frame clones only, minus some. From that table come the V and J calls and clone size; the DNA was used to work out D and trimming. The sample yields 200,000 to 250,000 clones, approximately 84% seen once. Participant-reported clinical history was the basis for cohort assignment.

The sequenced sample was PBMCs or T cells enriched from blood (not recorded which). This TCR derives from a man in his forties who had recovered from COVID-19. The chain is built from TRBV7-7 and TRBJ1-1; D ambiguous. This CDR3 is CASSRNRNTEAFF. The DNA for the CDR3 is TGTGCCAGCAGCCGAAACAGAAACACTGAAGCTTTCTTT.